This is a list of T cell receptor beta chains from one sample in a study of T cells in Graves' hyperthyroidism and ophthalmopathy. TCRdb re-called the multiplex PCR reads through MiXCR, storing one row per CDR3 protein. The data show about 640,000 distinct CDR3 sequences, around 21% seen once. Source material: blood. The receptors were gathered from a man aged 25 to 40 with Graves' ophthalmopathy. Both conserved end residues are part of each CDR3. The order of the fields is J gene, clone size, V gene, D gene, CDR3 DNA, CDR3 protein. A D gene is named only where the DNA matches it firmly. Some rows mark clone size as missing; the rest say once, few, many or name a class of expanded clone.

TRBJ2-7 many TRBV28 TRBD2 TGTGCCAGCACCTCTACTAGCGTGGTCTACGAGCAGTACTTC CASTSTSVVYEQYF
TRBJ1-5 few TRBV2 - TGTGCCAGCAGGGGGGACCTCAATCAGCCCCAGCATTTT CASRGDLNQPQHF
TRBJ2-7 - TRBV12-3/TRBV12-4 - TGTGCCAGCAGTTTGGCTTTGCAGCAGTACTTC CASSLALQQYF
TRBJ2-2 - TRBV30 - TGTGCCTGGAGTACCCCGGAGCTGTTTTTT CAWSTPELFF
TRBJ2-7 - TRBV7-6 TRBD1 TGTGCCAGCAGCCCGACAGGGGTCGACGGGCAGTACTTC CASSPTGVDGQYF
TRBJ2-7 - TRBV10-3 - TGTGCCATCAGTATCGCTAGCGCCTACGAGCAGTACTTC CAISIASAYEQYF
TRBJ2-3 many TRBV3-1 TRBD2 TGTGCCAGCAGCCAAGTACTAGCGGAGACCACAGATACGCAGTATTTT CASSQVLAETTDTQYF
TRBJ2-1 many TRBV5-5 - TGTGCCAGCAGCCTGGGGACCCTGTGGGAGTTCTTC CASSLGTLWEFF
TRBJ2-3 - TRBV6-2/TRBV6-3 - TGTGCCAGCAGTTACTCGTTGAGATATGCGCAGTATTTT CASSYSLRYAQYF
TRBJ2-2 many TRBV11-2 - TGTGCCAGTCAGGGCACCGGGGAGCTGTTTTTT CASQGTGELFF
TRBJ2-1 many TRBV6-1 - TGTGCCAGCAGTTCCAGTGACGGATACAATGAGCAGTTCTTC CASSSSDGYNEQFF
TRBJ1-2 - TRBV27 TRBD1 TGTGCCAGCAGTTCGTCAACAGGGGTCAAGTTCTATGGCTACACCTTC CASSSSTGVKFYGYTF
TRBJ1-5 many TRBV27 TRBD1 TGTGCCAGCAGTTCACTGGCCGGGACAGGGGATCAGCCCCAGCATTTT CASSSLAGTGDQPQHF
TRBJ1-6 - TRBV5-5 - TGTGCCAGCAGCGCGACGGAGGCCAGGTCACCCCTCCACTTT CASSATEARSPLHF
TRBJ2-1 - TRBV6-1 - TGTGCCAGCGGCAACTTGGGAGGGGGATACTACAATGAGCAGTTCTTC CASGNLGGGYYNEQFF
TRBJ1-6 few TRBV12-3/TRBV12-4 - TGTGCCAGCAGCGCAGACAGTACACCCCTCCACTTT CASSADSTPLHF
TRBJ1-5 - TRBV6-1 - TGTGCCAGCAGTGAAAACCCGGGCCTGTATAGCAATCAGCCCCAGCATTTT CASSENPGLYSNQPQHF
TRBJ2-6 few TRBV19 - TGTGCCAGTAGTATTTACTCTGGGGCCAACGTCCTGACTTTC CASSIYSGANVLTF
TRBJ2-3 many TRBV11-2 - TGTGCCAGCAGCTTACGGACTTTTTCTAGCACAGATACGCAGTATTTT CASSLRTFSSTDTQYF
TRBJ1-3 - TRBV12-3/TRBV12-4 TRBD1 TGTGCCAGCAGCCCCCGGACAGGGGCGAACACCATATATTTT CASSPRTGANTIYF
TRBJ2-2 few TRBV4-2 - TGTGCCAGCAGCTCAGGGTCGGGAGTGTGGACCGGGGAGCTGTTTTTT CASSSGSGVWTGELFF
TRBJ2-2 once TRBV3-1 - TGTGCCAGCAGCCAAACTTCTACAGGGTTGTCCTTCCTCGCCGGGGAGCTGTTTTTT CASSQTSTGLSFLAGELFF
TRBJ1-1 few TRBV6-2/TRBV6-3 - TGTGCCAGCACCCCTCGGGGGGAGGGTGAAGCTTTCTTT CASTPRGEGEAFF
TRBJ2-7 many TRBV28 - TGTGCCAGCAGTTTAAGAGCGGAGGCGGGCTACGAGCAGTACTTC CASSLRAEAGYEQYF
TRBJ2-3 - TRBV4-2 - TGTGCCAGCAGCCAAGTGGAGCGGAGGGGTGCGTCAGATACGCAGTATTTT CASSQVERRGASDTQYF
TRBJ1-1 few TRBV6-1 TRBD1 TGTGCCAGCACCCCCCAGGGACAGATGAACACTGAAGCTTTCTTT CASTPQGQMNTEAFF
TRBJ2-3 few TRBV6-1 TRBD2 TGTGCCAGCAGTTTGGGACTAGCGGGAGGGCCAAGGACAGATACGCAGTATTTT CASSLGLAGGPRTDTQYF